One sample yielded the 5 T cell receptor beta chains listed below, sequenced in a study of T cells in Graves' hyperthyroidism and ophthalmopathy. RNA transcripts yielded amplified TCR beta CDR3 regions. The TCR CDR3 first-round RT-PCR relied on the HTBI primer set. From the multiplex PCR reads, TCRdb called clonotypes with MiXCR, one entry per CDR3 protein. The data contain approximately 430,000 distinct CDR3 sequences, roughly 14% of them singletons. Sequencing used blood. The origin of the receptors is a woman aged 18-29 years with Graves' hyperthyroidism.

This chain uses TRBV11-2 with TRBJ2-1; 14 positions agree with TRBD2. The germline gives CDR1 SGHAT, CDR2 FQNNGV. Trimming took 5 bases from V and 8 from J; bases not matched to a gene: 5. The CDR3 runs 15 residues. This chain's CDR3 is CASSGGGLAGDEQFF. DNA of the CDR3: TGTGCCAGCAGCGGGGGGGGACTAGCGGGAGATGAGCAGTTCTTC. The full variable domain, its missing parts supplied by reference TRBV11-2 and TRBJ2-1, is EAGVAQSPRYKIIEKRQSVAFWCNPISGHATLYWYQQILGQGPKLLIQFQNNGVVDDSQLPKDRFSAERLKGVDSTLKIQPAKLEDSAVYLCASSGGGLAGDEQFFGPGTRLTVL.

This chain links TRBV6-4 with TRBJ2-7; TRBD1 is a possible D gene (6 bases). The CDR3 consists of 13 residues. The V and J ends lost 3 bases and 4 bases respectively, with 10 bases between them. Germline V gene sequence: CDR1 MRHNA, CDR2 SNTAGT. The CDR3 region has the DNA TGTGCCAGCAGTGAAGAGGACAGTTACGAGCAGTACTTC. Protein sequence: CASSEEDSYEQYF.

This clonotype was counted ten times or more. The genes are TRBV28 and TRBJ2-7; D possibly matches TRBD1 or TRBD2 (5 bases each). Per germline, CDR1 MDHEN and CDR2 SYDVKM. This CDR3 spans 15 amino acids. V was trimmed by 2 bases and J by 3 bases, leaving 14 bases between them. CDR3 in amino acids: CASSLTGQFDYEQYF. The DNA of the CDR3 is TGTGCCAGCAGTTTAACGGGGCAGTTTGACTACGAGCAGTACTTC.

J is TRBJ2-1 and V is TRBV6-1, with TRBD2 as a possible D gene (5 bases). The V gene lost 10 bases and the J gene lost 3 bases, with 19 bases spanning the gap. The CDR3 length is 15 residues. The germline V gene has CDR1 MNHNS and CDR2 SASEGT. This CDR3 reads CATAPLADNYNEQFF. The DNA of the CDR3 is TGTGCCACCGCACCTCTAGCTGATAACTACAATGAGCAGTTCTTC.

Turning to this clonotype: A junction boundary mismatches the germline segment, possibly from a read error. The J gene is TRBJ2-3, the V gene TRBV10-3, with 11 bases fitting TRBD2. The CDR3 is 14 amino acids. Looked up from germline, CDR1 is ENHRY and CDR2 is SYGVKD. CDR3 bases: TGTGCCATCAGTGAAACTAGCGGGAGTTTCGGCGCGGATTTT. Its protein product is CAISETSGSFGADF.